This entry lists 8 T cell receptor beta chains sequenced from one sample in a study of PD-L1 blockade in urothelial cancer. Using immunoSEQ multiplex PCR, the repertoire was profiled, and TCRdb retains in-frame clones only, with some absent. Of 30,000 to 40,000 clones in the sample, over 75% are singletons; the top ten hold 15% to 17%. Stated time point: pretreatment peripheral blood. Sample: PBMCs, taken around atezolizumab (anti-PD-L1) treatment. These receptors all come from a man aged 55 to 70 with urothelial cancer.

CDR3 loop: CASRSMRGLFSYEQYF. The DNA for the CDR3 is TGTGCCAGCCGGTCAATGCGGGGCTTATTCTCCTACGAGCAGTACTTC. This chain joins TRBV7-3 and TRBJ2-7; a possible D gene is TRBD2 (6 bases). Trimming shortened V by 8 bases and J by 0 bases, and 20 bases separated the two germline ends. CDR1 SGHTA and CDR2 FQGTGA come from the germline V gene. The length of the CDR3 is 16 residues.

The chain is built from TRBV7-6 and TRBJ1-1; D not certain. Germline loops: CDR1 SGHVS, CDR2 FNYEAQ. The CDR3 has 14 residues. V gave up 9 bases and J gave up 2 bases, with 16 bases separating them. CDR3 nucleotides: TGTGCCAGTATTACGGGGTCTGGAAACACTGAAGCTTTCTTT. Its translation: CASITGSGNTEAFF.

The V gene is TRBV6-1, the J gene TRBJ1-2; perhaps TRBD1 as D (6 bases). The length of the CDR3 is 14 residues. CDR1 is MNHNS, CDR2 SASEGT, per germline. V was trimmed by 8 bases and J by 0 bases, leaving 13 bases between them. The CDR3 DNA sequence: TGTGCCAGCGGCCTAGGACAGCCTAACTATGGCTACACCTTC. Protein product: CASGLGQPNYGYTF.

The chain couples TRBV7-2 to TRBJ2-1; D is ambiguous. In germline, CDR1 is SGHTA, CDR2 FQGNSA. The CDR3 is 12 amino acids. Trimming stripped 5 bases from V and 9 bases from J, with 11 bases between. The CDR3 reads CASSPQFGEQFF. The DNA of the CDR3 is TGTGCCAGCAGCCCCCAGTTTGGTGAGCAGTTCTTC.

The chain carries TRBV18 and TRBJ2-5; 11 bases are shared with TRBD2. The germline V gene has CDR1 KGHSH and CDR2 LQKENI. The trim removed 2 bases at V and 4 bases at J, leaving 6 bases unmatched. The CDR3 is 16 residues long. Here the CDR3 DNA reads TGTGCCAGCTCACCAGCGACTAGCGGGGTGGGAGAGACCCAGTACTTC. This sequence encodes CASSPATSGVGETQYF.

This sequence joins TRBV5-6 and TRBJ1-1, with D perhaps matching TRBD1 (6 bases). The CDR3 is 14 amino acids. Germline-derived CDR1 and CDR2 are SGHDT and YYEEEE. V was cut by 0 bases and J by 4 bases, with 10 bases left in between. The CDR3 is CASSLDRAGTEAFF. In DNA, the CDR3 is TGTGCCAGCAGCTTGGACAGGGCAGGCACTGAAGCTTTCTTT.

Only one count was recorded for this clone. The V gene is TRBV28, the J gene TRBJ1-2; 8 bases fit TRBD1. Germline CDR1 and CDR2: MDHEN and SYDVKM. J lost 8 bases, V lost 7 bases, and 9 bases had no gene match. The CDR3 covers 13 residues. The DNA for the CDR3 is TGTGCCAGCAAGGCGGGACAGGATAGCGGCTACACCTTC. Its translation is CASKAGQDSGYTF.

CDR3 DNA sequence: TGTGCCAGCATACCTATCTACAATGAGCAGTTCTTC. As protein: CASIPIYNEQFF. This rearrangement joins TRBV2 to TRBJ2-1; D is unclear. V was clipped by 7 bases and J by 3 bases, with 7 bases between them. The CDR3 loop spans 12 amino acids. CDR1 is SNHLY and CDR2 is FYNNEI in the germline V gene.